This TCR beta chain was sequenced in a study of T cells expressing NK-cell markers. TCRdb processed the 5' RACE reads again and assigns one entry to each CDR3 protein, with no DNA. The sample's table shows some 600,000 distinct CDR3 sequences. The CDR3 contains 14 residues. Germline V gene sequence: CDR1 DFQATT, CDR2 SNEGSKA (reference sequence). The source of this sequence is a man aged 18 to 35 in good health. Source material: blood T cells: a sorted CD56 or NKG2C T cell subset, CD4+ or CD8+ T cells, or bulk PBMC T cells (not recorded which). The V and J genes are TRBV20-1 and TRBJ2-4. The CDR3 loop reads CSAPHRTKKNIQYF.